This T cell receptor (beta chain) derives from a study of cytomegalovirus exposure and HLA in healthy donors. Study observations and caveats: Per published reports, the classifier diagnosed cytomegalovirus status with high specificity and sensitivity. Cytomegalovirus association was listed for roughly 160 TCR beta chains.

Here immunoSEQ multiplex PCR was the method, and the copy in TCRdb shows in-frame clones only, minus some. The table has around 160,000 clones, roughly 91% seen once. Among the 120 or so subjects of the validation cohort, separate from the approximately 670-subject first cohort, were the donors. Worth noting for this clone: The antigen is not known.

The V segment lost 5 bases and the J segment 7 bases; nucleotides outside the gene matches: 22. Germline V gene data show CDR1 as MNHEY and CDR2 as SMNVEV (reference sequence). This CDR3 has 18 residues. Sequenced material: PBMCs. The receptor's source is a man aged 18 to 35 in good health and CMV-seronegative. The J gene is TRBJ1-1, the V gene TRBV27; 7 bases agree with TRBD1. CDR3 sequence reads: CASSRTPALNLRTGEAFF. For the CDR3, the DNA is TGTGCCAGCAGTCGAACCCCCGCCCTCAACTTAAGGACAGGTGAAGCTTTCTTT.